This record concerns one T cell receptor (beta chain) sequence. The antigen is unknown. The junction had 5 bases not matched to a gene; V was cut back by 1 base and J by 5 bases. CDR1 SGHNT and CDR2 YENEEA come from the germline V gene. CDR3 size: 15 residues. The data are from a study of cytomegalovirus exposure and HLA in healthy donors. Findings and caveats of the study: Some public TCRs appeared in many individuals, while most sequences were rare. Altogether, 170 or so TCR beta chains were recorded as cytomegalovirus-associated. DRB1 had the most TCR associations and HLA-C the fewest, a later analysis found, with rates varying by HLA locus.

Primers: 60 Vbeta forward and 13 Jbeta reverse. Using immunoSEQ multiplex PCR, the repertoire was profiled, and TCRdb retains in-frame clones only, with some absent. This repertoire shows about 130,000 clones, over 70% found once; its top ten account for 2.1%. This chain joins TRBV11-3 and TRBJ2-1; 7 bases line up with TRBD1. The sequencing input was PBMCs. This TCR was recovered from a woman between 40 and 55 years old in good health and CMV-seropositive. CDR3 sequence: CASSLVGGRDNEQFF. The CDR3 bases are TGTGCCAGCAGCTTAGTAGGGGGCCGCGACAATGAGCAGTTCTTC.